These 27 T cell receptor beta chains came from one sample sequenced in a study of T cell responses to AZD1222 COVID-19 vaccine. The data were produced by immunoSEQ multiplex PCR, yet TCRdb's version contains in-frame clones alone and is incomplete. The sample lists around 110,000 clones, about 90% occurring once. The source was peripheral blood, collected 28 days after the second AZD1222 dose. The receptors derive from an adult who received the AZD1222 COVID-19 vaccine.

CDR3 bases: TGTGCCAGCAGCCAGAGCAGGGAAGAGACCCAGTACTTC. Its translation is CASSQSREETQYF. V is TRBV14 and J is TRBJ2-5; D might be TRBD1 (5 bases). Trimming cost V 3 bases and J 3 bases, with 8 bases left between them. From germline, CDR1 is SGHDN and CDR2 FVKESK. The CDR3 extends over 13 amino acids.

This clone has a handful of counts. The chain has TRBV11-1 and TRBJ2-7, with 10 nucleotides matching TRBD2. Germline CDR1 reads SGHAT; CDR2 reads FQDESV (reference sequence). Trimming at V came to 3 bases and at J to 5 bases, leaving 7 bases not matched to a gene. This CDR3 spans 15 amino acids. The CDR3 DNA reads as TGTGCCAGCAGCTTCCTCCAGGGACTAGCGAACGAGCAGTACTTC. Its protein product is CASSFLQGLANEQYF.

This clone has only one observation. V is TRBV6-5 and J is TRBJ1-2; perhaps TRBD1 as D (6 bases). Germline values: CDR1 MNHEY, CDR2 SVGAGI. V was shortened by 8 bases and J by 3 bases, with 13 bases between the two germline ends. This CDR3 has 13 amino acids. In nucleotides, the CDR3 is TGTGCCAGCGATAGACAGGTAGACTATGGCTACACCTTC. This codes for CASDRQVDYGYTF.

The chain couples TRBV6-2 or TRBV6-3 to TRBJ1-2, with 9 bases identical to TRBD1. The germline gives CDR1 MNHEY, CDR2 SVGEGT. The CDR3 is made up of 16 amino acids. J gave up 8 bases and V 7 bases, and 17 bases lay outside the gene matches. CDR3 DNA sequence: TGTGCCAGCACCCCCCTCGGGAGGACAGGGGACCGGGGCTACACCTTC. Residues: CASTPLGRTGDRGYTF.

The rearrangement uses TRBV28 and TRBJ1-2; TRBD1 is a possible D gene (6 bases). The V end was cut by 7 bases, the J end by 5 bases, with 17 bases between. Looked up from germline, CDR1 is MDHEN and CDR2 is SYDVKM. The CDR3 contains 14 residues. The CDR3 sequence is CASIDSGQWYGYTF. In DNA, the CDR3 is TGTGCCAGCATTGATTCCGGACAGTGGTATGGCTACACCTTC.

The chain carries TRBV19 and TRBJ2-7, with D tentatively TRBD2 (6 bases). V lost 6 bases and J lost 3, with 12 bases in between. The CDR3 has 13 amino acids. CDR1 is LNHDA and CDR2 is SQIVND in the germline V gene (reference sequence). CDR3 sequence reads: CASSAGGNYEQYF. CDR3 nucleotide sequence: TGTGCCAGTAGCGCCGGGGGAAACTACGAGCAGTACTTC.

This clone was counted a single time. This chain links TRBV5-1 with TRBJ2-5; D gene uncertain. V was shortened by 7 bases and J by 0 bases, with 10 bases between the two germline ends. The CDR3 runs 13 residues. The germline gives CDR1 SGHRS, CDR2 YFSETQ. The CDR3 sequence: CASSSGHQETQYF. The DNA of the CDR3 is TGCGCCAGCTCCAGTGGCCACCAAGAGACCCAGTACTTC.

This clone appeared once. The gene calls are TRBV10-3 and TRBJ2-7, with TRBD1 identical over 10 bases. J was trimmed by 6 bases and V by 3 bases; bases with no gene match: 8. CDR1 and CDR2 from the germline V gene are ENHRY and SYGVKD. There are 15 residues in the CDR3. The CDR3 is CAISDPWTGGSEQYF. CDR3 DNA sequence: TGTGCCATCAGTGACCCCTGGACAGGGGGAAGCGAGCAGTACTTC.

This clone has a handful of counts. J is TRBJ2-3 and V is TRBV4-1; D is possibly TRBD1 (5 bases). V was cut by 3 bases and J by 3 bases, with 7 bases left in between. In germline, CDR1 is MGHRA, CDR2 YSYEKL. This CDR3 is built from 13 residues. CDR3 region: CASSQPGTDTQYF. CDR3 nucleotide sequence: TGCGCCAGCAGCCAGCCAGGGACAGATACGCAGTATTTT.

The chain is built from TRBV7-3 and TRBJ2-1; 10 nucleotides align to TRBD2. The CDR3 is 16 residues long. Per the germline V gene, CDR1 is SGHTA and CDR2 is FQGTGA. J lost 6 bases, V lost 1 base, and 6 bases had no gene match. The chain's CDR3 is CASSLNLAGVRNEQFF. The CDR3 region has the DNA TGTGCCAGCAGCTTAAATCTAGCGGGAGTTCGCAATGAGCAGTTCTTC.

V is TRBV5-1 and J is TRBJ1-6; TRBD1 is a possible D gene (5 bases). CDR3 size: 15 residues. CDR1 is SGHRS, CDR2 YFSETQ, per germline. V was clipped by 2 bases and J by 9 bases, with 15 bases between them. The CDR3 coding sequence is TGCGCCAGCAGCTTAGAAACACGAGGGGCTTCACCCCTCCACTTT. The encoded protein is CASSLETRGASPLHF.

The chain employs TRBV6-5 and TRBJ1-1; D call uncertain. Germline V gene sequence: CDR1 MNHEY, CDR2 SVGAGI. The CDR3 is made up of 13 amino acids. Trimming left V 10 bases short and J 0 bases short, with 12 bases between. CDR3 loop: CATRLHLNTEAFF. CDR3 DNA sequence: TGTGCCACGAGATTACACCTGAACACTGAAGCTTTCTTT.

This clone came up once. V usage is TRBV4-1 and J usage is TRBJ2-7, with D perhaps matching TRBD1 (6 bases). Per germline, CDR1 MGHRA and CDR2 YSYEKL. This CDR3 has 14 residues. Trimming stripped 4 bases from V and 0 bases from J, with 10 bases between. CDR3 loop: CASSLQTGSYEQYF. CDR3 sequence (DNA): TGCGCCAGCAGCCTACAGACAGGCTCCTACGAGCAGTACTTC.

The rearrangement links TRBV2 to TRBJ1-6, with D unresolved. V was cut by 4 bases and J by 5 bases, with 9 bases left in between. The CDR3 runs 14 residues. Germline V gives CDR1 SNHLY, CDR2 FYNNEI. The CDR3 nucleotides are TGTGCCAGCAGTGTCCGGGCAAATAATTCACCCCTCCACTTT. Its protein is CASSVRANNSPLHF. The full variable domain, completed using reference TRBV2 and TRBJ1-6, is EPEVTQTPSHQVTQMGQEVILRCVPISNHLYFYWYRQILGQKVEFLVSFYNNEISEKSEIFDDQFSVERPDGSNFTLKIRSTKLEDSAMYFCASSVRANNSPLHFGNGTRLTVT.

The chain uses TRBV7-2 and TRBJ1-3; D call uncertain. CDR1 SGHTA and CDR2 FQGNSA come from the germline V gene. Between the trimmed V and J ends, which lost 6 bases and 0 bases, there was a span of 9 bases. This CDR3 is built from 14 residues. CDR3 DNA: TGTGCCAGCAGTCGAACATACTCTGGAAACACCATATATTTT. Encoded protein: CASSRTYSGNTIYF.

The chain carries TRBV19 and TRBJ1-4; D may be TRBD1 (6 bases). V lost 5 bases and J 1 base, leaving 8 bases between the germline ends. This CDR3 has 14 residues. In germline, CDR1 is LNHDA, CDR2 SQIVND (reference sequence). The CDR3 bases are TGTGCCAGTAGTCTGGACAGAACTAATGAAAAACTGTTTTTT. The encoded protein is CASSLDRTNEKLFF. Variable domain in full (rest from reference TRBV19 and TRBJ1-4): DGGITQSPKYLFRKEGQNVTLSCEQNLNHDAMYWYRQDPGQGLRLIYYSQIVNDFQKGDIAEGYSVSREKKESFPLTVTSAQKNPTAFYLCASSLDRTNEKLFFGSGTQLSVL.

The chain carries TRBV30 and TRBJ2-3; tentative D call: TRBD2 (5 bases). Between the trimmed V and J ends, which lost 3 bases and 0 bases, there was a span of 10 bases. The CDR3 is 14 amino acids. Germline-derived CDR1 and CDR2 are GTSNPN and SVGIG (reference sequence). CDR3 in DNA: TGTGCCTGGAGGGGAGAGTTAAGCACAGATACGCAGTATTTT. Its translation is CAWRGELSTDTQYF.

This clone was found once. The chain couples TRBV27 to TRBJ2-1; a weak D match, TRBD1 (6 bases). The V and J ends lost 8 bases and 6 bases respectively, with 17 bases between them. This CDR3 is 14 amino acids long. Germline V lookup: CDR1 MNHEY, CDR2 SMNVEV (reference sequence). The CDR3 DNA follows: TGTGCCAGCGGATCAGGGGCGCTTCCCAATGAGCAGTTCTTC. It yields the protein CASGSGALPNEQFF.

The chain links TRBV19 to TRBJ1-1; no clear D. The V end lost 5 bases, the J end lost 2 bases, and 9 bases lay between the germline ends. The CDR3 runs to 13 residues. Germline CDR1 reads LNHDA; CDR2 reads SQIVND (reference sequence). The CDR3 nucleotides read TGTGCCAGTAGTCCCCGGACTAACACTGAAGCTTTCTTT. It specifies CASSPRTNTEAFF. The variable domain in full, with the rest retrieved from reference TRBV19 and TRBJ1-1, is DGGITQSPKYLFRKEGQNVTLSCEQNLNHDAMYWYRQDPGQGLRLIYYSQIVNDFQKGDIAEGYSVSREKKESFPLTVTSAQKNPTAFYLCASSPRTNTEAFFGQGTRLTVV.

This sequence joins TRBV5-4 and TRBJ1-6; 11 positions agree with TRBD1. CDR3 length equals 15 residues. Germline values: CDR1 SGHNT, CDR2 YYREEE (reference sequence). The trim removed 0 bases at V and 10 bases at J, leaving 3 bases unmatched. DNA of the CDR3: TGTGCCAGCAGCTTGGTTGGACAGGGGGCATCACCCCTCCACTTT. Translation gives CASSLVGQGASPLHF.

J is TRBJ1-1 and V is TRBV19; D is ambiguous. V shed 3 bases and J shed 7 bases, with 12 bases lying between them. CDR3 length: 13 residues. CDR1 is LNHDA, CDR2 SQIVND, per germline (reference sequence). As DNA, the CDR3 is TGTGCCAGTAGTATGGGAGACCAGCGTGAAGCTTTCTTT. Translating it yields CASSMGDQREAFF.

Concerning this clone: Other DNA sequences in the sample encode the same CDR3. V and J are TRBV5-1 and TRBJ2-1; the D call may be TRBD1 or TRBD2 (6 bases each). CDR3 length: 14 amino acids. Germline CDR1 SGHRS, CDR2 YFSETQ. Trimming stripped 2 bases from V and 4 bases from J, with 10 bases between. Here the CDR3 DNA reads TGCGCCAGCAGCTTATCGGGGGCTTACAATGAGCAGTTCTTC. This codes for CASSLSGAYNEQFF. The full variable domain, rest sourced from reference TRBV5-1 and TRBJ2-1, is KAGVTQTPRYLIKTRGQQVTLSCSPISGHRSVSWYQQTPGQGLQFLFEYFSETQRNKGNFPGRFSGRQFSNSRSEMNVSTLELGDSALYLCASSLSGAYNEQFFGPGTRLTVL.

CDR3 DNA sequence: TGCGCCAGCAGCTTGGTTACAGAAAACGAGAGCTCCTATAATTCACCCCTCCACTTT. Its translation: CASSLVTENESSYNSPLHF. The chain carries TRBV5-1 and TRBJ1-6, with D unclear. Germline CDR1 is SGHRS and CDR2 is YFSETQ. The V and J ends lost 0 bases and 0 bases respectively, with 16 bases between them. This CDR3 comprises 19 residues.

The CDR3 region has the DNA TGTGCCAGCTCACCCTACAAGGATGGAACTGAAGCTTTCTTT. Encoded protein: CASSPYKDGTEAFF. The chain uses TRBV18 and TRBJ1-1; D not resolved. With 3 bases removed from V and 5 bases from J, the gap between germline ends came to 13 bases. The CDR3 loop spans 14 amino acids. CDR1 is KGHSH and CDR2 is LQKENI in the germline V gene.

The chain combines TRBV6-4 with TRBJ2-1; a possible D gene is TRBD2 (7 bases). The germline CDR1 and CDR2 sequences are MRHNA and SNTAGT. The V gene lost 3 bases and the J gene lost 8 bases, with 17 bases spanning the gap. The CDR3 extends over 15 amino acids. CDR3 in DNA: TGTGCCAGCAGTGAAGGGGGGGTAGATATGGATGAGCAGTTCTTC. Translation: CASSEGGVDMDEQFF.

This chain uses TRBV21-1 with TRBJ1-5; the table's TRBD1 call for D was not verified on the DNA. TRBV21-1 is annotated as a pseudogene. The CDR3 has 12 residues. CDR3 in amino acids: CAKDRPDQPQHF. CDR3 bases: TGTGCCAAAGACAGGCCAGATCAGCCCCAGCATTTT.

CDR3 protein: CASSAGRNYGYTF. The CDR3 DNA reads as TGTGCCAGCAGCGCGGGACGAAACTATGGCTACACCTTC. The gene calls are TRBV7-2 and TRBJ1-2, with D tentatively TRBD1 (5 bases). Trimming removed 5 bases at V and 2 bases at J, with 9 bases between. The CDR3 is 13 amino acids. CDR1 is SGHTA and CDR2 is FQGNSA in the germline V gene.